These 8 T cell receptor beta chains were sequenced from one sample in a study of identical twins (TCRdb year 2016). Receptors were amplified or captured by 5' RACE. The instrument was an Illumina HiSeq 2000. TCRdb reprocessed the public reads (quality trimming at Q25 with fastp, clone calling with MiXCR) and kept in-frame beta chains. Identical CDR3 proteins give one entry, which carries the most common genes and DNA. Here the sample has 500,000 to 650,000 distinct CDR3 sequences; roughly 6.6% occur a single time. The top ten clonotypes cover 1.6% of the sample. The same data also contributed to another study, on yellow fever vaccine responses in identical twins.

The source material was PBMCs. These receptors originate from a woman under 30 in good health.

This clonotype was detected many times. The CDR3 region is CASSFLAGVAVGEQYF. In nucleotides, the CDR3 is TGTGCCAGCAGCTTTCTAGCGGGAGTGGCTGTGGGCGAGCAGTACTTC. V is TRBV7-2 and J is TRBJ2-7; 10 bases fit TRBD2. This CDR3 contains 16 residues. V was pared by 3 bases and J by 6 bases, with 11 bases of the junction left unmatched. Germline assignment: CDR1 SGHTA and CDR2 FQGNSA.

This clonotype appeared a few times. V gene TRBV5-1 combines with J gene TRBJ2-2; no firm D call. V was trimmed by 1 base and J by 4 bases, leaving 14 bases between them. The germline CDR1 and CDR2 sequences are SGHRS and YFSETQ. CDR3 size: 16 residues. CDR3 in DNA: TGCGCCAGCAGCTTGAAATCGGAGCCAAGCACCGGGGAGCTGTTTTTT. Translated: CASSLKSEPSTGELFF.

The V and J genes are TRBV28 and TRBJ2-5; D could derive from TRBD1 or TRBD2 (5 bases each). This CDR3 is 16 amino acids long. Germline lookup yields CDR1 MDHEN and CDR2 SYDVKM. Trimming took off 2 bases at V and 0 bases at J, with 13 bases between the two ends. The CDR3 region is CASSLGGPKYQETQYF. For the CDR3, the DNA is TGTGCCAGCAGTTTAGGGGGACCGAAGTACCAAGAGACCCAGTACTTC. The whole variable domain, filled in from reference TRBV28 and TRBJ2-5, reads DVKVTQSSRYLVKRTGEKVFLECVQDMDHENMFWYRQDPGLGLRLIYFSYDVKMKEKGDIPEGYSVSREKKERFSLILESASTNQTSMYLCASSLGGPKYQETQYFGPGTRLLVL.

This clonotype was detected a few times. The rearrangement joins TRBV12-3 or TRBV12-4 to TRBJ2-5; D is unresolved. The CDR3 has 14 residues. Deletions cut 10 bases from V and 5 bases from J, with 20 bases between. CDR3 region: CATKFYPQDETQYF. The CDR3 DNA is TGTGCCACCAAGTTCTACCCCCAGGACGAGACCCAGTACTTC.

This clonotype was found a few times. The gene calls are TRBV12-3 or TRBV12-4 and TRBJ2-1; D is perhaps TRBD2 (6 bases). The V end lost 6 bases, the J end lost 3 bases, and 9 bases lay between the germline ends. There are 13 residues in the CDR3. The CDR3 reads CASSRLDYNEQFF. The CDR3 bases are TGTGCCAGCAGCCGACTAGACTACAATGAGCAGTTCTTC.

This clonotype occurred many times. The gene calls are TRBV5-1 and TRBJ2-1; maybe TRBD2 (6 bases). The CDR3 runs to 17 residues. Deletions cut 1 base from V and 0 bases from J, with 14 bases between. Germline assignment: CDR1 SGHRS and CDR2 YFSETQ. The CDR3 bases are TGCGCCAGCAGCTTGCCCGAGGACGGGAGCTCCTACAATGAGCAGTTCTTC. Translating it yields CASSLPEDGSSYNEQFF.

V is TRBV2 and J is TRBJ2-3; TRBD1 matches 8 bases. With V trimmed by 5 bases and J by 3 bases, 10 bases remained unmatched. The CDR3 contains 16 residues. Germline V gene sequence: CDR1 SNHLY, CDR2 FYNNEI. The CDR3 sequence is CASSSQDRVGTDTQYF. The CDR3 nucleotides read TGTGCCAGCAGTTCCCAGGACAGGGTTGGGACAGATACGCAGTATTTT.

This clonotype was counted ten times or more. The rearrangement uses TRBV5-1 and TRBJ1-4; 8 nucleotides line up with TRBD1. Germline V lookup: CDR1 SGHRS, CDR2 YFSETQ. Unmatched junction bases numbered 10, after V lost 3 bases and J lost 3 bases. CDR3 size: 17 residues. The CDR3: CASSSGQGRLPNEKLFF. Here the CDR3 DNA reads TGCGCCAGCAGCTCCGGACAGGGCAGGCTTCCTAATGAAAAACTGTTTTTT. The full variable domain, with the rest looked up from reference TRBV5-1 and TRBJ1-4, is KAGVTQTPRYLIKTRGQQVTLSCSPISGHRSVSWYQQTPGQGLQFLFEYFSETQRNKGNFPGRFSGRQFSNSRSEMNVSTLELGDSALYLCASSSGQGRLPNEKLFFGSGTQLSVL.